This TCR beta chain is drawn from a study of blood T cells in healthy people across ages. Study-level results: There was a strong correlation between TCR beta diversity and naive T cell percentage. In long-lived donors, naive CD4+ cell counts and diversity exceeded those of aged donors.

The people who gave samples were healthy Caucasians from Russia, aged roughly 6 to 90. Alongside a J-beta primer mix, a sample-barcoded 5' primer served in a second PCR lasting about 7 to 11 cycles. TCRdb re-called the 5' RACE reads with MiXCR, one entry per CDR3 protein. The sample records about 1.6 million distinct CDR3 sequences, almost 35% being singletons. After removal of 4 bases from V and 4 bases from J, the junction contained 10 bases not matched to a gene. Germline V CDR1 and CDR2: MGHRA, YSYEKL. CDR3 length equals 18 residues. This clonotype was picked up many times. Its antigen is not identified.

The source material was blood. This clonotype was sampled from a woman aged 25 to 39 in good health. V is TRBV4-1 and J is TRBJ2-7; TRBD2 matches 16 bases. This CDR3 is CASSPLGLAGGTGYEQYF. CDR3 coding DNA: TGCGCCAGCAGCCCGCTGGGACTAGCGGGAGGGACGGGATACGAGCAGTACTTC.